This TCR beta chain came from a study of T cell changes during pregnancy in multiple sclerosis. Using immunoSEQ multiplex PCR, the repertoire was profiled, and TCRdb retains in-frame clones only, with some absent. This sample has more than 60,000 clones; about 91% occur once, and the top ten carry just over 0.85%. V lost 3 bases and J lost 4, with 10 bases in between. Per germline, CDR1 ENHRY and CDR2 SYGVKD. The CDR3 is made up of 13 amino acids. The sequenced sample was peripheral blood, obtained before pregnancy. This chain links TRBV10-3 with TRBJ2-7, with D perhaps TRBD2 (6 bases). This sequence was found in a female donor with multiple sclerosis, enrolled in a pregnancy study. CDR3 protein: CAISDREPYEQYF. CDR3 nucleotide sequence: TGTGCCATCAGTGACCGGGAGCCTTACGAGCAGTACTTC.